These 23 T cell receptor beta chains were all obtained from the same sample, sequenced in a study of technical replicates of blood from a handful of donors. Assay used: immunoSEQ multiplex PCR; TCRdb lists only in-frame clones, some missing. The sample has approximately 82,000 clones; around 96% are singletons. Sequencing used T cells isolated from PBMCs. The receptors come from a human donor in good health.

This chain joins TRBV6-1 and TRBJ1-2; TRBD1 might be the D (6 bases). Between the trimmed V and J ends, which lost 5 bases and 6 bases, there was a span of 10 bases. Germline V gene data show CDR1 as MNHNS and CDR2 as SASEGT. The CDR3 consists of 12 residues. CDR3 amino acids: CASSLGGHGYTF. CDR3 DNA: TGTGCCAGCAGTTTGGGGGGGCATGGCTACACCTTC.

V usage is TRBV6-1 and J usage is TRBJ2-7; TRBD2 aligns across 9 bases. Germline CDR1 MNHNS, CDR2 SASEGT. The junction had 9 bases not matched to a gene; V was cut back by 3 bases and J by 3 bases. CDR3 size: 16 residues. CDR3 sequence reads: CASSDRLAGPFYEQYF. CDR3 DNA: TGTGCCAGCAGTGACCGTCTAGCGGGACCTTTCTACGAGCAGTACTTC.

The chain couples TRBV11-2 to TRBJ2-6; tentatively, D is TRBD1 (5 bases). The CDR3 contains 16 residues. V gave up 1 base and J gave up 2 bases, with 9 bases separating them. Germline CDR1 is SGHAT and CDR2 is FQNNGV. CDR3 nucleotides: TGTGCCAGCAGCTTAGGGGCAGGGACTGGGGCCAACGTCCTGACTTTC. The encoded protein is CASSLGAGTGANVLTF.

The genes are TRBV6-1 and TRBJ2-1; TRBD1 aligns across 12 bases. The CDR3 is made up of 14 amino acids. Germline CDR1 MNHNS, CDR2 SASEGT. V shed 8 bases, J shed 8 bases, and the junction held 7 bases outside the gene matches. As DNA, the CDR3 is TGTGCCAGCTGGGACAGGGGGCGCGCGGATGAGCAGTTCTTC. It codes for CASWDRGRADEQFF.

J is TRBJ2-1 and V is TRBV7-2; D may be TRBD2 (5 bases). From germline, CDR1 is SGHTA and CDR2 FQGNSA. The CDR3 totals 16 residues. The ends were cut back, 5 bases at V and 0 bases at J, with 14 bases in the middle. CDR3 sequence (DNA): TGTGCCAGCAGCACCATTAGCGACCCCTCCTACAATGAGCAGTTCTTC. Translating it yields CASSTISDPSYNEQFF.

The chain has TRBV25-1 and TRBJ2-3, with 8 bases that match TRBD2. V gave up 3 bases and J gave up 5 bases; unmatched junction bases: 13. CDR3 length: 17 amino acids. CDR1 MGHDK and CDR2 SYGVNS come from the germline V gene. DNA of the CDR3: TGTGCCAGCAGTGATGGGGCGGCGGGAGGTGTAGGAGATACGCAGTATTTT. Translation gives CASSDGAAGGVGDTQYF.

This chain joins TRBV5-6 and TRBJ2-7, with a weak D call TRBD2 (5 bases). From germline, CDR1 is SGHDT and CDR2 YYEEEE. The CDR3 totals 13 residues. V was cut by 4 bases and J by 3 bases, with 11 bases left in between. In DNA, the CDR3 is TGTGCCAGCAGCCTCGGACTTTACTACGAGCAGTACTTC. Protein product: CASSLGLYYEQYF.

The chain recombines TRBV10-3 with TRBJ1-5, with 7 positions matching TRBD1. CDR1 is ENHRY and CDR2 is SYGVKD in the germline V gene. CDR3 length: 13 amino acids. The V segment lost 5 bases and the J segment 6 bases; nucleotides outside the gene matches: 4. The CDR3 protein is CAISQGGGQPQHF. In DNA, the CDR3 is TGTGCCATCAGTCAGGGGGGCGGTCAGCCCCAGCATTTT.

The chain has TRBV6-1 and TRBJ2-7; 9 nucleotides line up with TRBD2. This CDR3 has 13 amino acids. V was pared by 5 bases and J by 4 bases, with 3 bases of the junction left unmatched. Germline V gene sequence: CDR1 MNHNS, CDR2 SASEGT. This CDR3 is CASSRREGYEQYF. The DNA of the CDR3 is TGTGCCAGCAGTCGGCGGGAGGGTTACGAGCAGTACTTC.

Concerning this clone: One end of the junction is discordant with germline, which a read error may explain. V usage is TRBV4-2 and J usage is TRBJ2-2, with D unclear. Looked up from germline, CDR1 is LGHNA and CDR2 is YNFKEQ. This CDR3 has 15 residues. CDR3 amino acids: CASSQDFRNTGELFF. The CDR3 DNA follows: TGTGCCAGCAGTCAAGATTTCCGGAACACCGGGGAGCTGTTTTTT.

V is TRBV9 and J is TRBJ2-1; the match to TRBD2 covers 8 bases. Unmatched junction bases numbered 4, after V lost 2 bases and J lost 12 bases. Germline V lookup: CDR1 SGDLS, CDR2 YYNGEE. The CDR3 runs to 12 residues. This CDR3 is CASSVNGGGQFF. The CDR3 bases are TGTGCCAGCAGCGTCAACGGGGGGGGGCAGTTCTTC.

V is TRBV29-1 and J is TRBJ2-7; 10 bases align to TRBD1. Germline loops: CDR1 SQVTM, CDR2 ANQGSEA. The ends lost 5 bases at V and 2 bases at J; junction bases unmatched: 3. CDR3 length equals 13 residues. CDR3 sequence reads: CSVRQGATYEQYF. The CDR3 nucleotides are TGCAGCGTTAGACAGGGGGCCACCTACGAGCAGTACTTC.

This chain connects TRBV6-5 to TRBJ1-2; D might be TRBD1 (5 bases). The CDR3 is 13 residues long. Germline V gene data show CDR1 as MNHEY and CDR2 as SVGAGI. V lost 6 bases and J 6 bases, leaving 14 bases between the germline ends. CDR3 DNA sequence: TGTGCCAGCAGCAGACTAGGGGTAAATGGCTACACCTTC. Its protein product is CASSRLGVNGYTF.

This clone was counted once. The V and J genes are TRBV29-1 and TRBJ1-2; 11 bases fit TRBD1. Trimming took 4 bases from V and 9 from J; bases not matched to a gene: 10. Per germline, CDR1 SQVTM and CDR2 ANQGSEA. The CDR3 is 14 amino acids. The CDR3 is CSVVIWDRGNSYTF. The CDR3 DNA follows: TGCAGCGTTGTAATCTGGGACAGGGGGAATAGCTACACCTTC.

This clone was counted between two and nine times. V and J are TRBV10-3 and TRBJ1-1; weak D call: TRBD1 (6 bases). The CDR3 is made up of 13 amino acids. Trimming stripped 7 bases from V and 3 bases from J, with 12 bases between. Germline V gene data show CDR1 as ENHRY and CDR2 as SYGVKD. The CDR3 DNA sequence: TGTGCCATCATCGACAGGTTGGACACTGAAGCTTTCTTT. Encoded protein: CAIIDRLDTEAFF.

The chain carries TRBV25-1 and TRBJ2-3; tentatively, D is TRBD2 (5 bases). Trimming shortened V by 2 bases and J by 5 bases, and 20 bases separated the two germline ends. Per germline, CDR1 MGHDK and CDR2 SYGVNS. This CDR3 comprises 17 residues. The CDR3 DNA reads TGTGCCAGCAGTGAACTTGTTGGCGGTGGGAGTAGAGATACGCAGTATTTT. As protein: CASSELVGGGSRDTQYF. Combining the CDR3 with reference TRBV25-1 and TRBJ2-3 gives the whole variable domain EADIYQTPRYLVIGTGKKITLECSQTMGHDKMYWYQQDPGMELHLIHYSYGVNSTEKGDLSSESTVSRIRTEHFPLTLESARPSHTSQYLCASSELVGGGSRDTQYFGPGTRLTVL.

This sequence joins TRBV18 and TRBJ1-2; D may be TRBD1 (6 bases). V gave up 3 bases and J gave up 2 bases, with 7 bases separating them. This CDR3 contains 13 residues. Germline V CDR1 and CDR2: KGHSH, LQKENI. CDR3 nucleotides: TGTGCCAGCTCACCGGACAGAAACTATGGCTACACCTTC. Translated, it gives CASSPDRNYGYTF.

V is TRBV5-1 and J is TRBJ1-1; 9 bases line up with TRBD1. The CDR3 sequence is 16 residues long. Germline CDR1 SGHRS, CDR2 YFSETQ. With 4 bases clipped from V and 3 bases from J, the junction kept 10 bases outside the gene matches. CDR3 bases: TGCGCCAGCAGCCCGGGACAGGGTATCGAGTACACTGAAGCTTTCTTT. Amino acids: CASSPGQGIEYTEAFF.

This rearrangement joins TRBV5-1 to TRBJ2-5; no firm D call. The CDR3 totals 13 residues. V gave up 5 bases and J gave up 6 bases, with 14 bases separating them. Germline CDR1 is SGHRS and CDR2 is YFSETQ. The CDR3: CASRLHEQQTQYF. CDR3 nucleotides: TGCGCCAGCAGACTGCATGAGCAACAGACCCAGTACTTC.

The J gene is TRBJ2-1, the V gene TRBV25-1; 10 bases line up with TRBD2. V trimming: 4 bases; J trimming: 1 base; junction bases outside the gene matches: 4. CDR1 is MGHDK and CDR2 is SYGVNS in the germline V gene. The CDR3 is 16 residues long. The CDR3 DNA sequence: TGTGCCAGCAGTGCTCAAGCGGGAGGGTCCTACAATGAGCAGTTCTTC. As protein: CASSAQAGGSYNEQFF.

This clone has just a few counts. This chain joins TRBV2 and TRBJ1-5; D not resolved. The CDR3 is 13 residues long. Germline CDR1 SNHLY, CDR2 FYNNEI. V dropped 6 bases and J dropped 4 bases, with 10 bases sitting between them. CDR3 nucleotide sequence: TGTGCCAGCAGGAGACGGGTAAATCAGCCCCAGCATTTT. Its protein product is CASRRRVNQPQHF. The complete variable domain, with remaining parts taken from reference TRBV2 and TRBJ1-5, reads EPEVTQTPSHQVTQMGQEVILRCVPISNHLYFYWYRQILGQKVEFLVSFYNNEISEKSEIFDDQFSVERPDGSNFTLKIRSTKLEDSAMYFCASRRRVNQPQHFGDGTRLSIL.

CDR3 nucleotides: TGTGCCAGCTCACCACCTGGACAGACCGGGGAGCTGTTTTTT. Its translation is CASSPPGQTGELFF. The chain recombines TRBV18 with TRBJ2-2; possibly TRBD1 for D (6 bases). Germline V gives CDR1 KGHSH, CDR2 LQKENI. CDR3 size: 14 residues. Trimming removed 0 bases from V and 5 bases from J, with 7 bases in between.

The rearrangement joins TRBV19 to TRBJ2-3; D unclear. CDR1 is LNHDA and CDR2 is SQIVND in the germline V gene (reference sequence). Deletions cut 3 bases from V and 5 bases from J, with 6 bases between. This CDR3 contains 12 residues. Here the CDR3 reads CASSMSGDTQYF. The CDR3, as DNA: TGTGCCAGTAGTATGTCAGGAGATACGCAGTATTTT. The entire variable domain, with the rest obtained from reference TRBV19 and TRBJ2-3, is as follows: DGGITQSPKYLFRKEGQNVTLSCEQNLNHDAMYWYRQDPGQGLRLIYYSQIVNDFQKGDIAEGYSVSREKKESFPLTVTSAQKNPTAFYLCASSMSGDTQYFGPGTRLTVL.